A selection of T cell receptor beta chains follows, all from one sample in a study of read filtering for tumor transcriptome and immune sequencing. TCRdb itself ran the reads through MiXCR, one entry per CDR3 protein. The table includes 39,000 or so distinct CDR3 sequences, 13% detected once. Input material: a population of CD138-negative cells sorted from bone marrow. The receptors were sampled from a donor aged 40 or older with multiple myeloma. Both conserved end residues are part of each CDR3. D genes are given only for firm matches. For some rows the clone size is stated as once, few or many, or as a class when expanded; others skip it.

TRBV5-1,TRBJ2-1,TRBD2,many,CASSGRTSGRLLSYNEQFF,TGCGCCAGCAGCGGTCGGACTAGCGGGAGGCTCCTCTCCTACAATGAGCAGTTCTTC
TRBV19,TRBJ1-1,.,.,CASSTFGGSGTEAFF,TGTGCCAGTAGTACGTTCGGGGGCAGCGGCACTGAAGCTTTCTTT
TRBV5-1,TRBJ2-3,.,many,CASTPVRTTDTQYF,TGCGCCAGCACCCCGGTTAGGACCACAGATACGCAGTATTTT
TRBV28,TRBJ2-7,.,many,CASSQYYEQYF,TGTGCCAGCAGCCAATACTACGAGCAGTACTTC
TRBV20-1,TRBJ2-2,.,many,CSAEGGTGELFF,TGCAGTGCCGAGGGGGGCACCGGGGAGCTGTTTTTT
TRBV28,TRBJ2-7,.,many,CASSSPSLPPYEQYF,TGTGCCAGCAGTTCACCCAGTTTACCCCCATACGAGCAGTACTTC
TRBV29-1,TRBJ1-1,.,few,CSVEENKFGAFF,TGCAGCGTTGAAGAAAACAAGTTCGGAGCTTTCTTT
TRBV29-1,TRBJ2-2,TRBD2,many,CSVGPGLAVTGELFF,TGCAGCGTTGGACCGGGACTAGCGGTCACCGGGGAGCTGTTTTTT
TRBV3-1,TRBJ1-2,TRBD1,many,CASSQVLTGSNYGYTF,TGTGCCAGCAGCCAGGTCTTGACAGGGTCAAACTATGGCTACACCTTC
TRBV12-3/TRBV12-4,TRBJ2-3,TRBD2,many,CASSTSGRPTDTQYF,TGTGCCAGCAGTACTAGCGGGAGGCCCACAGATACGCAGTATTTT
TRBV5-1,TRBJ2-2,.,.,CASISGSGPSTGELFF,TGCGCCAGCATCTCCGGGTCAGGCCCTAGCACCGGGGAGCTGTTTTTT
TRBV20-1,TRBJ2-1,.,many,CSAFPAGNYNEQFF,TGCAGTGCCTTTCCGGCAGGTAATTACAATGAGCAGTTCTTC
TRBV12-3/TRBV12-4,TRBJ2-5,TRBD2,.,CASSSNPASGGETQYF,TGTGCCAGCAGTTCGAACCCGGCCAGCGGGGGGGAGACCCAGTACTTC
TRBV5-1,TRBJ2-1,TRBD1,.,CASRLGFRGLGSDNEQFF,TGCGCCAGCAGGTTGGGATTCAGGGGGCTGGGTTCGGACAATGAGCAGTTCTTC
TRBV12-3/TRBV12-4,TRBJ2-3,TRBD1,many,CASRKQGLGTDTQYF,TGTGCCAGCAGAAAACAGGGGTTGGGCACAGATACGCAGTATTTT
TRBV20-1,TRBJ1-4,.,many,CSAAPSWVNEKLFF,TGCAGTGCCGCTCCGAGTTGGGTCAATGAAAAACTGTTTTTT
TRBV27,TRBJ2-1,.,few,CASSSYRINGQFF,TGTGCCAGCAGTTCATACCGTATCAATGGGCAGTTCTTC
TRBV20-1,TRBJ2-1,.,many,CSATPFERFDNEQFF,TGCAGTGCTACCCCCTTCGAGCGATTTGACAATGAGCAGTTCTTC
TRBV7-4,TRBJ2-7,TRBD1,many,CASSLYSDRVWYEQYF,TGTGCCAGCAGCTTATATTCGGACAGGGTCTGGTACGAGCAGTACTTC
TRBV4-3,TRBJ2-2,.,many,CASSQDRYTGELFF,TGCGCCAGCAGCCAAGATAGGTACACCGGGGAGCTGTTTTTT
TRBV11-2,TRBJ2-5,.,many,CASSPRLRETQYF,TGTGCCAGCAGCCCAAGATTAAGGGAGACCCAGTACTTC
TRBV11-3,TRBJ2-7,TRBD1,many,CASTPGQGHSYEQYF,TGTGCCAGCACCCCCGGACAGGGGCATTCCTACGAGCAGTACTTC
TRBV5-1,TRBJ2-4,TRBD2,many,CASRPRGVLSGADWEAKNIQYF,TGCGCCAGCAGACCCCGGGGGGTACTGAGCGGGGCCGACTGGGAAGCCAAAAACATTCAGTACTTC
TRBV2,TRBJ2-5,TRBD1,many,CASRTPGQGGETQYF,TGTGCCAGCAGAACTCCGGGACAGGGTGGAGAGACCCAGTACTTC
TRBV6-1,TRBJ2-1,.,few,CASSEARPGDRNEQFF,TGTGCCAGCAGTGAAGCTCGGCCAGGGGATCGGAATGAGCAGTTCTTC
TRBV20-1,TRBJ2-7,.,many,CSEGEILREQYF,TGCAGTGAGGGAGAAATCCTACGAGAGCAGTACTTC
TRBV28,TRBJ2-1,.,many,CASNGPDLYNEQFF,TGTGCCAGCAATGGGCCGGACCTCTACAATGAGCAGTTCTTC
TRBV20-1,TRBJ2-5,.,many,CSASRERKETQYF,TGCAGTGCTTCCCGGGAGAGGAAAGAGACCCAGTACTTC
TRBV6-2/TRBV6-3,TRBJ2-1,TRBD2,few,CASFAGGCYNEQFF,TGTGCCAGCTTTGCGGGGGGCTGCTACAATGAGCAGTTCTTC
TRBV19,TRBJ2-1,TRBD2,many,CASKREGLYNEQFF,TGTGCCAGTAAGCGGGAGGGTCTCTACAATGAGCAGTTCTTC
TRBV20-1,TRBJ2-7,TRBD2,many,CSASLAGGEAREQYF,TGCAGTGCTAGTTTAGCGGGCGGAGAGGCAAGGGAGCAGTACTTC
TRBV5-1,TRBJ2-7,.,.,CASSLDLSGQYF,TGCGCCAGCAGCCTGGACCTTTCCGGGCAGTACTTC
TRBV6-2/TRBV6-3,TRBJ2-6,.,many,CASSLQGGSGANVLTF,TGTGCCAGCAGTCTACAGGGAGGCTCTGGGGCCAACGTCCTGACTTTC
TRBV20-1,TRBJ2-1,TRBD2,many,CSATSSVASGRKHEQFF,TGCAGTGCTACCAGCTCCGTGGCTAGCGGGAGGAAGCATGAGCAGTTCTTC
TRBV27,TRBJ2-7,.,.,CASSLSSGNPYEQYF,TGTGCCAGCAGTTTATCTTCGGGTAATCCCTACGAGCAGTACTTC
TRBV5-1,TRBJ1-5,.,many,CASSLASQHYSNQPQHF,TGCGCCAGCAGCTTGGCAAGTCAGCATTATAGCAATCAGCCCCAGCATTTT
TRBV7-9,TRBJ2-1,.,many,CASGGIRAGQRGSSYNEQFF,TGTGCCAGCGGAGGGATACGGGCAGGTCAACGGGGGAGCTCCTACAATGAGCAGTTCTTC
TRBV6-2/TRBV6-3,TRBJ2-7,TRBD1,many,CASNTDRNYEQYF,TGTGCCAGCAATACGGACAGGAACTACGAGCAGTACTTC
TRBV7-9,TRBJ2-1,.,many,CASSFQEGLALGEQFF,TGTGCCAGCAGCTTTCAAGAGGGACTGGCCCTAGGTGAGCAGTTCTTC
TRBV30,TRBJ2-1,TRBD2,many,CAWSKIAGGPWSYNEQFF,TGTGCCTGGAGTAAGATAGCGGGAGGGCCGTGGTCCTACAATGAGCAGTTCTTC
TRBV10-3,TRBJ1-5,TRBD1,few,CATKGQGAVQPQHF,TGTGCCACCAAGGGACAGGGGGCGGTTCAGCCCCAGCATTTT
TRBV15,TRBJ2-7,TRBD2,many,CATRGSGTSGDYEQYF,TGTGCCACCAGAGGGTCGGGGACTAGCGGGGACTACGAGCAGTACTTC
TRBV20-1,TRBJ2-1,.,many,CSAAHLVSDEQFF,TGCAGTGCTGCCCACCTAGTCTCCGATGAGCAGTTCTTC
TRBV11-3,TRBJ2-1,.,many,CASSRPGANNEQFF,TGTGCCAGCAGCCGCCCCGGGGCCAACAATGAGCAGTTCTTC
TRBV7-3,TRBJ2-2,.,many,CASSFVPLTANTGELFF,TGTGCCAGCAGCTTCGTCCCCCTGACAGCTAACACCGGGGAGCTGTTTTTT